The clone carrying this T cell receptor (beta chain) was recorded at least ten times. The antigen remains unidentified. The TCR beta cDNA libraries carried unique molecular identifiers. Between roughly 1 and 11 million T cells gave rise to some 520,000 cDNA molecules. From the PCR reads, TCRdb called clonotypes with MiXCR, one entry per CDR3 protein. The sample holds around 200,000 distinct CDR3 sequences, approximately 30% seen once. These data originate in a study of post-analysis software for immune sequencing data. Whole-study findings and limits: Controls significantly exceeded multiple sclerosis patients in normalized Chao1 diversity. Five or six TRBV segments were more frequent in patients than controls; TRBV5-6, TRBV5-1 and TRBV20-1 belonged to this group.

The CDR3 has 17 residues. The germline V gene has CDR1 SGHRS and CDR2 YFSETQ. Deletions cut 3 bases from V and 6 bases from J, with 23 bases between. The sequence was collected from a girl aged 2-17 years with multiple sclerosis. The sequenced sample was blood. The rearrangement joins TRBV5-1 to TRBJ2-3, with D possibly TRBD2 on 6 matching bases. CDR3 nucleotides: TGCGCCAGCAGCTCCTCCCGGGGGAGGACGAGTAGGGATACGCAGTATTTT. Amino acids: CASSSSRGRTSRDTQYF.